This TCR beta chain was documented in a study of identical twins. Trimming cost V 3 bases and J 10 bases, with 13 bases left between them. Germline CDR1 and CDR2: DFQATT and SNEGSKA (reference sequence). The CDR3 is made up of 12 amino acids. General study points: Beta out-of-frame twin sharing showed a weaker excess.

TCRdb re-called the 5' RACE reads with MiXCR, one entry per CDR3 protein. The data hold approximately 1.8 million distinct CDR3 sequences, with less than 40% observed a single time. Comments on this clonotype: Its target is unknown.

The sequence was obtained from a newborn girl in good health. The sample was cord blood. The chain recombines TRBV20-1 with TRBJ2-1; D unresolved. The CDR3 region has the DNA TGCAGTGCTAGTTCCGGGTTCGACGAGCAGTTCTTC. It is translated as CSASSGFDEQFF.